Sequencing of this T cell receptor beta chain was carried out in a study of PD-L1 blockade in urothelial cancer. About the research overall: Bladder-origin urothelial cancer in males covered about 90% of the roughly 30 patients.

The CDR3 length is 13 residues. CDR1 and CDR2 (germline): SGHNT, YYREEE (reference sequence). V was cut by 4 bases and J by 5 bases, with 10 bases left in between. This table comes from immunoSEQ multiplex PCR, and its TCRdb copy is limited to in-frame clones, with some not included. This sample has about 53,000 clones, with around nine tenths found just once. Specified time point: pretreatment peripheral blood. The number of samples from each patient was between 1 and 8, taken pretreatment and on-treatment. This specimen was PBMCs, taken around atezolizumab (anti-PD-L1) treatment. The chain couples TRBV5-4 to TRBJ2-1, with D perhaps matching TRBD1 (5 bases). The sequence came from a woman aged 55 to 70 with urothelial cancer. CDR3 nucleotides: TGTGCCAGCAGCCCCTTAGGGGACAATGAGCAGTTCTTC. The encoded protein is CASSPLGDNEQFF.